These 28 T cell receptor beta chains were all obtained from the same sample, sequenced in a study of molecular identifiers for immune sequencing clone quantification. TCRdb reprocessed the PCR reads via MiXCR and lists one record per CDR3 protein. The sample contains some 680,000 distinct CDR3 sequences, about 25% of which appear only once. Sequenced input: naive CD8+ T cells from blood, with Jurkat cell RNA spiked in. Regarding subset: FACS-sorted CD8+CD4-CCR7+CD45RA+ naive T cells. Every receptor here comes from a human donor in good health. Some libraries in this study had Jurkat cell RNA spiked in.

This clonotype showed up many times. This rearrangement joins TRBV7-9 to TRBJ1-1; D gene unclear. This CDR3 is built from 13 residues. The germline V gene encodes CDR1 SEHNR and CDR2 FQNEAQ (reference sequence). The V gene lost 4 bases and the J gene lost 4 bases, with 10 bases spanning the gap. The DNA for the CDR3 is TGTGCCAGCAGCTACGATAGAGGCACTGAAGCTTTCTTT. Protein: CASSYDRGTEAFF.

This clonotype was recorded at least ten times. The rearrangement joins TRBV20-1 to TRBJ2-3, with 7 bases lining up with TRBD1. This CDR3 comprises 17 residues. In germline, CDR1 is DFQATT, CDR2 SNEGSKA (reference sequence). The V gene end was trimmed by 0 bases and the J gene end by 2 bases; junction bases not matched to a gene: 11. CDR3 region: CSARENRGRFLTDTQYF. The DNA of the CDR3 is TGCAGTGCTAGAGAAAACAGGGGCCGCTTCCTCACAGATACGCAGTATTTT.

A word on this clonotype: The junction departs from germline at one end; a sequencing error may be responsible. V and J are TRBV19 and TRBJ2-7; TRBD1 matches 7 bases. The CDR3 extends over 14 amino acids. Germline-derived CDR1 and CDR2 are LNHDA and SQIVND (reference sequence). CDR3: CASSSWDSTYEQHF. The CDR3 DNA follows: TGTGCCAGTAGTTCCTGGGACAGCACCTACGAGCAGCACTTC.

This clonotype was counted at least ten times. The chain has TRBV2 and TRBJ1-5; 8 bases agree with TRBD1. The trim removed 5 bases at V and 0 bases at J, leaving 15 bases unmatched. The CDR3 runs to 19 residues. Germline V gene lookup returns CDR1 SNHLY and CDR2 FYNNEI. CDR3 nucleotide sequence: TGTGCCAGCAGTCGGACTGCCCCGGGACAGGTCTATAGCAATCAGCCCCAGCATTTT. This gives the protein CASSRTAPGQVYSNQPQHF.

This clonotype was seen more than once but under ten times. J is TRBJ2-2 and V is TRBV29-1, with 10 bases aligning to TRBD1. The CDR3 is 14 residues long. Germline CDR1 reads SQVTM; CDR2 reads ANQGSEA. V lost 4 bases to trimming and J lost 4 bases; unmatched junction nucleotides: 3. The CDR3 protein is CSVVDRGFTGELFF. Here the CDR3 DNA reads TGCAGCGTTGTGGACAGGGGGTTCACCGGGGAGCTGTTTTTT.

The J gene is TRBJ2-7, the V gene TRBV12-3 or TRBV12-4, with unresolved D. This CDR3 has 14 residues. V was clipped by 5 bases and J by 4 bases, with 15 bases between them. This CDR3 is CASSRTERPYEQYF. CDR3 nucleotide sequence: TGTGCCAGCAGTAGGACGGAACGTCCTTACGAGCAGTACTTC.

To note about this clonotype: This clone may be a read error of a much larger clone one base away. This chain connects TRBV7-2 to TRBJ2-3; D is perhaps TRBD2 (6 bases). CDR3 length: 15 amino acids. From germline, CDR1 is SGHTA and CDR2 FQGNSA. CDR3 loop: CASSLFGGSTATQYF. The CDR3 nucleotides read TGTGCCAGCAGCTTATTCGGGGGAAGCACAGCTACGCAGTATTTT.

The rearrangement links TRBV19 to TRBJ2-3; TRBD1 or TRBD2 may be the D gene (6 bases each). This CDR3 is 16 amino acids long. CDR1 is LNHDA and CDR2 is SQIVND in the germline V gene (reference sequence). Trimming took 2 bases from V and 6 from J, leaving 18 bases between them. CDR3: CASSIIGGLSPDTQYF. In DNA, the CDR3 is TGTGCCAGTAGTATAATAGGGGGACTCTCGCCCGATACGCAGTATTTT.

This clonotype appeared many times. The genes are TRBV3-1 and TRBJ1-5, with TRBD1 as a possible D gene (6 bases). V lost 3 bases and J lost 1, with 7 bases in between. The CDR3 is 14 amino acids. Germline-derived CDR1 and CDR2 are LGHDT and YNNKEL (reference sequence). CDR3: CASSQGASNQPQHF. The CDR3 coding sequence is TGTGCCAGCAGCCAGGGGGCGAGCAATCAGCCCCAGCATTTT.

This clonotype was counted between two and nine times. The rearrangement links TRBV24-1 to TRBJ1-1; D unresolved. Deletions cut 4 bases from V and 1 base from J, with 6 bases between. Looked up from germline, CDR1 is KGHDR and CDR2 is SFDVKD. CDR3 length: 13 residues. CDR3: CATSDFKNTEAFF. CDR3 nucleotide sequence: TGTGCCACCAGTGACTTCAAGAACACTGAAGCTTTCTTT.

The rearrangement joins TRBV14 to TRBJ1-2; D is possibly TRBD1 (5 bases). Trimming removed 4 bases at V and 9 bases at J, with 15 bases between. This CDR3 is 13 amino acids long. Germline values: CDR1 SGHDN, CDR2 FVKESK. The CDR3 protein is CASSLTANYSYTF. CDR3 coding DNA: TGTGCCAGCAGCCTGACAGCGAACTACAGCTACACCTTC.

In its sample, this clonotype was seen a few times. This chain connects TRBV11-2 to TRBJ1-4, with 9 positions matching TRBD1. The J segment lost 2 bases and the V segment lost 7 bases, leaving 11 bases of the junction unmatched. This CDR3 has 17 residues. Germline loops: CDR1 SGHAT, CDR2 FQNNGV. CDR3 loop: CASTRAGQGLTNEKLFF. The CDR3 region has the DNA TGTGCCAGCACCAGGGCTGGACAGGGGCTTACTAATGAAAAACTGTTTTTT.

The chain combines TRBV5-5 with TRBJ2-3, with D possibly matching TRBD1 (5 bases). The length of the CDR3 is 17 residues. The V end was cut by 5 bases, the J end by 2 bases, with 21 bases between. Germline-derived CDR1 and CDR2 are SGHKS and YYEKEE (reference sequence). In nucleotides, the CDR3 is TGTGCCAGCAGTTATAACATGGGGCCCGCTTTCACAGATACGCAGTATTTT. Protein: CASSYNMGPAFTDTQYF. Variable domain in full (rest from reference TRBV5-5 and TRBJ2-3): DAGVTQSPTHLIKTRGQQVTLRCSPISGHKSVSWYQQVLGQGPQFIFQYYEKEERGRGNFPDRFSARQFPNYSSELNVNALLLGDSALYLCASSYNMGPAFTDTQYFGPGTRLTVL.

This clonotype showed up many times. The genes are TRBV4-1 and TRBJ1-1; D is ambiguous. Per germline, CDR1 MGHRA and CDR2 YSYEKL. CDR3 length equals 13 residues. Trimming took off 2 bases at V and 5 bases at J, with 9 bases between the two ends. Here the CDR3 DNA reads TGCGCCAGCAGCCAAAATACCGCAACTGAAGCTTTCTTT. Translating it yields CASSQNTATEAFF.

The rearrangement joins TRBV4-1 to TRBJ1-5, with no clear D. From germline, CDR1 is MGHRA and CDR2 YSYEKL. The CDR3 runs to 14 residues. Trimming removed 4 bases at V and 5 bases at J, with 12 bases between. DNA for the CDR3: TGCGCCAGCAGCCTCACGCGGTTAGATCAGCCCCAGCATTTT. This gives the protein CASSLTRLDQPQHF.

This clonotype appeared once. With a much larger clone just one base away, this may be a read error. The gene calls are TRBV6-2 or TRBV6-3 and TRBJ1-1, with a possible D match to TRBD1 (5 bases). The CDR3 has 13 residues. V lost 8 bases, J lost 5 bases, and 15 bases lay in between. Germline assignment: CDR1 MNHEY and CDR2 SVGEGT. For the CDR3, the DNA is TGTGCCAGCCCCCCTGGGGGATATACTGAAGCTTTCTTT. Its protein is CASPPGGYTEAFF.

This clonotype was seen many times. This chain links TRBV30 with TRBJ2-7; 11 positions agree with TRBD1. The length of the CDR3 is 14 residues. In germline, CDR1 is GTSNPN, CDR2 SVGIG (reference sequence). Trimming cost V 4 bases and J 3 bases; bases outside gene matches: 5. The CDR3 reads CAWTGTGGFYEQYF. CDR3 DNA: TGTGCCTGGACCGGGACAGGGGGGTTCTACGAGCAGTACTTC.

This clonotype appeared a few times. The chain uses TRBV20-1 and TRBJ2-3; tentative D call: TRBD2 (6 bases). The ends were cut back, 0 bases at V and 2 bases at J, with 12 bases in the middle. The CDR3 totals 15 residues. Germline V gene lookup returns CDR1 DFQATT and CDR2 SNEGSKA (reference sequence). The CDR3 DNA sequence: TGCAGTGCTAGAGACTGGGACTCCTCCACAGATACGCAGTATTTT. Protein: CSARDWDSSTDTQYF.

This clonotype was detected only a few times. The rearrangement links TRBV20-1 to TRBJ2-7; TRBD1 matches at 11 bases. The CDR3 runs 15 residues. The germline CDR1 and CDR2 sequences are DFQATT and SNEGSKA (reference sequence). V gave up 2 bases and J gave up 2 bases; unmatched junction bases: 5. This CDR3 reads CSARWDRGNTYEQYF. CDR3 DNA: TGCAGTGCTAGATGGGACAGGGGGAACACCTACGAGCAGTACTTC.

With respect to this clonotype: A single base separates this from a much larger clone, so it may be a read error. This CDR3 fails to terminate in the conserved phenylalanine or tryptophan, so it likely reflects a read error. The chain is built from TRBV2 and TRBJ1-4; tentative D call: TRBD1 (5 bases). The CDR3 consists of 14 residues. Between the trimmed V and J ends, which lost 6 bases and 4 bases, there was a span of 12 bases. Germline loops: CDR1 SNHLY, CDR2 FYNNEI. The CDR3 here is CASSRRDLNEKLFS. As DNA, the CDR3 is TGTGCCAGCAGCCGACGGGACCTTAATGAAAAACTGTTTTCT.

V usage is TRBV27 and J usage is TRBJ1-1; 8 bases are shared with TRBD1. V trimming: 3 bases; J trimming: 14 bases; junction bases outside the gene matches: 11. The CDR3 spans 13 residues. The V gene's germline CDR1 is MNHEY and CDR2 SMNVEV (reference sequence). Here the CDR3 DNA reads TGTGCCAGCAGTTTGGACAGGGATACTGAAGTCTTCTTT. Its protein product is CASSLDRDTEVFF.

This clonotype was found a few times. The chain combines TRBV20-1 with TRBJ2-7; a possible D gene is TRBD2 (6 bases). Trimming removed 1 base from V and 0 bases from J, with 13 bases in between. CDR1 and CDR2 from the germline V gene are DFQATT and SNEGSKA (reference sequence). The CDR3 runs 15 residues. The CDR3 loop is CSARAGALSSYEQYF. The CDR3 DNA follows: TGCAGTGCTAGAGCGGGAGCCCTATCCTCCTACGAGCAGTACTTC.

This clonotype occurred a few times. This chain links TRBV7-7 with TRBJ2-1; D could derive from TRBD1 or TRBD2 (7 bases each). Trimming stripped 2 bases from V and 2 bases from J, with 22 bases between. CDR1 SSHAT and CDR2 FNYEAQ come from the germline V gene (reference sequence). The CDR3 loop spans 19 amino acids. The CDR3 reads CASSLWDSGDNQTYNEQFF. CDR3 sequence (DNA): TGTGCCAGCAGCTTATGGGACAGCGGGGATAATCAGACCTACAATGAGCAGTTCTTC.

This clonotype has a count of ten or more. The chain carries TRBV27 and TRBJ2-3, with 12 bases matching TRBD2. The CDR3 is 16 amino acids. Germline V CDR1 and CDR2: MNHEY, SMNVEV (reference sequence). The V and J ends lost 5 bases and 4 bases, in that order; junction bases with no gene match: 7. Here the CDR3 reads CASSQELAGGADTQYF. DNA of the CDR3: TGTGCCAGCAGTCAGGAACTAGCGGGAGGCGCAGATACGCAGTATTTT.

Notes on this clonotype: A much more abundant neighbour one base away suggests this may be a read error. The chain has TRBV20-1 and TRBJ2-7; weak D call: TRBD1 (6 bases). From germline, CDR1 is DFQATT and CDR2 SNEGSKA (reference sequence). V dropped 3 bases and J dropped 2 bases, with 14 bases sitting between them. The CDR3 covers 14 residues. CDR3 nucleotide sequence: TGCAGTGCTAGGGACAGTCCTAGCCCCTACGAGCAGTACTTC. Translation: CSARDSPSPYEQYF.

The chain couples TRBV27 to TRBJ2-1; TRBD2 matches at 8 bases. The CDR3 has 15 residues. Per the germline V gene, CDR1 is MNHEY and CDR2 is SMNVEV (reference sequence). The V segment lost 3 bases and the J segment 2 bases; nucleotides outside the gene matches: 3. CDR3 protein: CASSFGGAPYNEQFF. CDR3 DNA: TGTGCCAGCAGTTTCGGGGGGGCTCCCTACAATGAGCAGTTCTTC.

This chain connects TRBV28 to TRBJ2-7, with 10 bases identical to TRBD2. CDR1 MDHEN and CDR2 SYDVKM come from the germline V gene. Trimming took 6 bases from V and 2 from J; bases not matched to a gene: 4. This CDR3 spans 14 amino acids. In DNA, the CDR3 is TGTGCCAGCAGATGGACTAGCGGCGCCTACGAGCAGTACTTC. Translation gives CASRWTSGAYEQYF.

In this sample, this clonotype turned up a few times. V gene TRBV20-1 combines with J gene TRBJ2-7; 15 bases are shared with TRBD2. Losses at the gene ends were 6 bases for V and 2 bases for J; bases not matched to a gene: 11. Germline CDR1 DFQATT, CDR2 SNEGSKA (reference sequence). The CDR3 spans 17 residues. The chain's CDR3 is CSAPGTSGGQPAYEQYF. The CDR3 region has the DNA TGCAGTGCCCCCGGGACTAGCGGGGGGCAACCAGCCTACGAGCAGTACTTC.